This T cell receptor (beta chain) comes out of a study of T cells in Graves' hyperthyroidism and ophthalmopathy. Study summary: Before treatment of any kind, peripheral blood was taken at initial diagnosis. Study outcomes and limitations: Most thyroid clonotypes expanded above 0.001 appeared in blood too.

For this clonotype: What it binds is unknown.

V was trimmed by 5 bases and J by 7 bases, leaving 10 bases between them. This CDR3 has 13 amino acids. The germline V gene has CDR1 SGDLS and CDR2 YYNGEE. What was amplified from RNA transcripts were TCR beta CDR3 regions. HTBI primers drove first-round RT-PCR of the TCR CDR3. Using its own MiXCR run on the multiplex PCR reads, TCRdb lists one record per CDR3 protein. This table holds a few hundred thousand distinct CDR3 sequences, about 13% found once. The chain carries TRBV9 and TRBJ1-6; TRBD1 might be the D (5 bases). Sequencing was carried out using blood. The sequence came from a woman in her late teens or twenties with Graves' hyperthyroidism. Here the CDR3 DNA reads TGTGCCAGCAGTGAGGGGCGGAATTCACCCCTCCACTTT. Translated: CASSEGRNSPLHF.